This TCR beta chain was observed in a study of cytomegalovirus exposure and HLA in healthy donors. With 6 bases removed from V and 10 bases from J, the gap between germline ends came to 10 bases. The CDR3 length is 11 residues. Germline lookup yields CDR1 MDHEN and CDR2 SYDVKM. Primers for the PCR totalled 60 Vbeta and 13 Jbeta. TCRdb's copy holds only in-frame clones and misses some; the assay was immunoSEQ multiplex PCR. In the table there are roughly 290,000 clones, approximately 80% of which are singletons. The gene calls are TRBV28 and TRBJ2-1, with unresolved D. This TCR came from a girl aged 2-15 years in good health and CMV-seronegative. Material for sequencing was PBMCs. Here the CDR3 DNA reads TGTGCCAGCAGCCACTATCCAGAGCAGTTCTTC. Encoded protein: CASSHYPEQFF.